Listed here are 29 T cell receptor beta chains from one sample, sequenced in a study of cytomegalovirus exposure and HLA in healthy donors. Primers for the PCR totalled 60 Vbeta and 13 Jbeta. Some clones are missing from TCRdb's copy, which holds only in-frame ones; the method was immunoSEQ multiplex PCR. The sample records around 180,000 clones, 65% to 75% being singletons. Sequences were obtained from PBMCs. The receptors originated from a girl between 10 and 17 years old in good health and CMV-seronegative.

This clone was counted a single time. This sequence joins TRBV2 and TRBJ1-5, with a weak D call TRBD1 (5 bases). Trimming pared 2 bases from V and 1 base from J, leaving 9 bases between. CDR1 is SNHLY, CDR2 FYNNEI, per germline. This CDR3 has 15 amino acids. CDR3 loop: CASSEWGQSNQPQHF. CDR3 DNA sequence: TGTGCCAGCAGTGAATGGGGCCAGAGCAATCAGCCCCAGCATTTT.

This chain links TRBV19 with TRBJ1-2; D ambiguous. CDR3 length: 14 amino acids. The germline V gene encodes CDR1 LNHDA and CDR2 SQIVND (reference sequence). Trimming removed 1 base at V and 5 bases at J, with 11 bases between. CDR3 nucleotide sequence: TGTGCCAGTAGTATAGCTCCAGGTTCATATGGCTACACCTTC. Its protein is CASSIAPGSYGYTF.

A note on this clone: The identical CDR3 is also encoded by other nucleotide sequences in the sample. The genes are TRBV7-9 and TRBJ2-5, with TRBD1 identical over 8 bases. CDR1 and CDR2 from the germline V gene are SEHNR and FQNEAQ (reference sequence). The CDR3 is made up of 15 amino acids. Germline trimming cut 4 bases from V and 2 bases from J; bases unmatched to any gene: 6. CDR3 in amino acids: CASSSRGRGQETQYF. The CDR3 region has the DNA TGTGCCAGCAGCTCCAGGGGGCGGGGACAAGAGACCCAGTACTTC.

This clone was observed a single time. The chain employs TRBV7-3 and TRBJ1-2; D is unclear. This CDR3 region has 13 residues. Per germline, CDR1 SGHTA and CDR2 FQGTGA. Trimming left V 3 bases short and J 6 bases short, with 11 bases between. The CDR3 sequence: CASSFGARDGYTF. CDR3 nucleotides: TGTGCCAGCAGCTTTGGTGCGAGGGATGGCTACACCTTC. Combining the CDR3 with reference TRBV7-3 and TRBJ1-2 gives the whole variable domain GAGVSQTPSNKVTEKGKYVELRCDPISGHTALYWYRQSLGQGPEFLIYFQGTGAADDSGLPNDRFFAVRPEGSVSTLKIQRTERGDSAVYLCASSFGARDGYTFGSGTRLTVV.

The chain employs TRBV4-1 and TRBJ2-5; 8 positions match TRBD2. CDR1 is MGHRA, CDR2 YSYEKL, per germline. The CDR3 has 18 amino acids. V gave up 0 bases and J gave up 1 base; unmatched junction bases: 10. The CDR3 nucleotides read TGCGCCAGCAGCCAAGATCCTGGCGGGGGGTTCCTCCAAGAGACCCAGTACTTC. It specifies CASSQDPGGGFLQETQYF.

This clone was observed a handful of times. The junction departs from the called germline gene at one end, perhaps through a read error. The chain couples TRBV7-3 to TRBJ1-1; D perhaps matches TRBD1 (6 bases). The length of the CDR3 is 15 residues. The V gene's germline CDR1 is SGHTA and CDR2 FQGTGA. CDR3 nucleotides: TGTGCCAGCAGTTTAAATTCAGGGGTACAAACTGAAGCTTTCTTT. Amino acids: CASSLNSGVQTEAFF. Combining the CDR3 with reference TRBV7-3 and TRBJ1-1 gives the whole variable domain GAGVSQTPSNKVTEKGKYVELRCDPISGHTALYWYRQSLGQGPEFLIYFQGTGAADDSGLPNDRFFAVRPEGSVSTLKIQRTERGDSAVYLCASSLNSGVQTEAFFGQGTRLTVV.

The chain uses TRBV27 and TRBJ1-2; weak D call: TRBD1 (6 bases). V lost 3 bases and J lost 4, with 9 bases in between. Per the germline V gene, CDR1 is MNHEY and CDR2 is SMNVEV (reference sequence). The CDR3 is 13 residues long. Here the CDR3 DNA reads TGTGCCAGCAGTTTTGGACAGACCTATGGCTACACCTTC. Protein: CASSFGQTYGYTF.

This clone occurred a few times. V usage is TRBV12-5 and J usage is TRBJ1-2; D remains unclear. V gave up 5 bases and J gave up 5 bases, with 12 bases separating them. The CDR3 runs 13 residues. Germline CDR1 reads LGHNT; CDR2 reads FRNRAP. The CDR3 region is CASGATEEYGYTF. CDR3 bases: TGTGCTAGTGGTGCCACGGAGGAGTATGGCTACACCTTC. The full variable domain, in which reference TRBV12-5 and TRBJ1-2 provide the parts outside the CDR3, is DARVTQTPRHKVTEMGQEVTMRCQPILGHNTVFWYRQTMMQGLELLAYFRNRAPLDDSGMPKDRFSAEMPDATLATLKIQPSEPRDSAVYFCASGATEEYGYTFGSGTRLTVV.

The CDR3 DNA reads as TGTGCCAGCAGAGACAGGGACTCTGGAAACACCATATATTTT. Translated, it gives CASRDRDSGNTIYF. The chain carries TRBV5-4 and TRBJ1-3, with 7 positions matching TRBD1. Germline CDR1 and CDR2: SGHNT and YYREEE (reference sequence). This CDR3 has 14 amino acids. J was trimmed by 0 bases and V by 5 bases; bases with no gene match: 2.

This clone was detected only a few times. The genes are TRBV19 and TRBJ1-6; possible D gene TRBD1, 6 bases. The germline V gene has CDR1 LNHDA and CDR2 SQIVND (reference sequence). V was clipped by 3 bases and J by 7 bases, with 13 bases between them. CDR3 length: 15 residues. The CDR3 loop is CASSIQQGRNSPLHF. The CDR3 coding sequence is TGTGCCAGTAGTATTCAGCAGGGGCGGAATTCACCCCTCCACTTT.

The V call is TRBV18, the J call TRBJ2-7; 12 nucleotides align to TRBD1. The germline V gene encodes CDR1 KGHSH and CDR2 LQKENI. J gave up 6 bases and V 6 bases, and 9 bases lay outside the gene matches. The CDR3 is 15 amino acids. This CDR3 reads CASSPTGQGASEQYF. As DNA, the CDR3 is TGTGCCAGCTCCCCTACGGGACAGGGGGCTTCCGAGCAGTACTTC.

The chain has TRBV5-6 and TRBJ1-4; 7 nucleotides agree with TRBD1. The CDR3 spans 15 residues. Trimming took 3 bases from V and 3 from J; bases not matched to a gene: 5. The germline gives CDR1 SGHDT, CDR2 YYEEEE. This chain's CDR3 is CASSSTQGANEKLFF. CDR3 nucleotide sequence: TGTGCCAGCAGCTCAACCCAGGGGGCTAATGAAAAACTGTTTTTT.

CDR3: CASLPQASYNSPLHF. The DNA of the CDR3 is TGTGCCAGTTTACCCCAGGCGTCGTATAATTCACCCCTCCACTTT. The V and J genes are TRBV19 and TRBJ1-6; D is undetermined. The germline V and J ends were trimmed by 8 bases and 4 bases, with 15 bases remaining between them. There are 15 residues in the CDR3. Germline assignment: CDR1 LNHDA and CDR2 SQIVND (reference sequence).

The chain links TRBV19 to TRBJ2-3; 9 bases are a match to TRBD1. The CDR3 is made up of 15 amino acids. The germline CDR1 and CDR2 sequences are LNHDA and SQIVND (reference sequence). The V and J ends lost 3 bases and 0 bases, in that order; junction bases with no gene match: 1. The CDR3 loop reads CASSMGTGSTDTQYF. The CDR3 DNA reads as TGTGCCAGTAGTATGGGGACAGGGAGCACAGATACGCAGTATTTT.

The chain recombines TRBV6-5 with TRBJ1-1; TRBD1 agrees at 9 bases. Germline-derived CDR1 and CDR2 are MNHEY and SVGAGI. V lost 3 bases to trimming and J lost 7 bases; unmatched junction nucleotides: 6. The CDR3 spans 14 residues. CDR3 nucleotides: TGTGCCAGCAGTTATTCCACAGGGGGCAGTGAAGCTTTCTTT. Translating gives CASSYSTGGSEAFF.

In the case of this clone: One junction end disagrees with the germline gene, perhaps due to a read error. This chain connects TRBV15 to TRBJ2-7, with 8 bases identical to TRBD1. Germline V CDR1 and CDR2: LNHNV, YYDKDF (reference sequence). The CDR3 is made up of 12 amino acids. The CDR3 protein is CATSGSGGTGNF. CDR3 nucleotides: TGTGCCACCAGCGGGTCAGGGGGCACCGGGAACTTC.

This sequence joins TRBV6-5 and TRBJ2-7, with TRBD1 matching over 7 bases. V gave up 3 bases and J gave up 0 bases; unmatched junction bases: 5. This CDR3 comprises 15 residues. Germline V gene data show CDR1 as MNHEY and CDR2 as SVGAGI. The CDR3 loop reads CASSYWQGVSYEQYF. CDR3 DNA: TGTGCCAGCAGTTATTGGCAGGGGGTCTCCTACGAGCAGTACTTC.

The J gene is TRBJ1-3, the V gene TRBV6-5, with TRBD1 as a possible D gene (5 bases). Trimming removed 4 bases from V and 4 bases from J, with 17 bases in between. The CDR3 loop spans 16 amino acids. CDR1 is MNHEY and CDR2 is SVGAGI in the germline V gene. CDR3 amino acids: CASSSYSGGAGNTIYF. CDR3 nucleotides: TGTGCCAGCAGTTCGTATTCCGGGGGAGCAGGAAACACCATATATTTT.

This clone was observed a handful of times. V usage is TRBV2 and J usage is TRBJ1-2; D gene uncertain. Trimming stripped 4 bases from V and 8 bases from J, with 11 bases between. The CDR3 runs to 12 residues. Germline loops: CDR1 SNHLY, CDR2 FYNNEI. DNA of the CDR3: TGTGCCAGCAGTGTCCCGAGGCGCGGCTACACCTTC. Translation gives CASSVPRRGYTF.

In its sample, this clone was seen a few times. This chain uses TRBV21-1 with TRBJ1-1; no check of the table's D call, TRBD1, against the DNA was made. TRBV21-1 is an annotated pseudogene. The CDR3 has 17 amino acids. CDR3 region: CASSPLGDDLMNTEAFF. In nucleotides, the CDR3 is TGTGCCAGCTCCCCCTTAGGGGATGATCTCATGAACACTGAAGCTTTCTTT.

In its sample, this clone was seen a few times. The chain recombines TRBV7-9 with TRBJ2-1; TRBD2 is a possible D gene (6 bases). V lost 11 bases to trimming and J lost 5 bases, with 7 bases between them. Germline V gene sequence: CDR1 SEHNR, CDR2 FQNEAQ (reference sequence). The CDR3 loop spans 10 amino acids. CDR3 nucleotides: TGTGCCGGGGGGAACAATGAGCAGTTCTTC. As protein: CAGGNNEQFF.

This clone was recorded a few times. The CDR3, as DNA: TGCGCCAGCAGCCAAGACAGGGGGGTACCCTACGAGCAGTACTTC. It specifies CASSQDRGVPYEQYF. V usage is TRBV4-1 and J usage is TRBJ2-7; tentative D call: TRBD1 (7 bases). V dropped 0 bases and J dropped 2 bases, with 11 bases sitting between them. The CDR3 totals 15 residues. The germline CDR1 and CDR2 sequences are MGHRA and YSYEKL.

This chain connects TRBV19 to TRBJ1-1; D is uncertain. The ends were cut back, 1 base at V and 6 bases at J, with 3 bases in the middle. The CDR3 extends over 11 amino acids. Germline CDR1 is LNHDA and CDR2 is SQIVND (reference sequence). CDR3 sequence reads: CASSIGAEAFF. CDR3 sequence (DNA): TGTGCCAGTAGTATAGGCGCTGAAGCTTTCTTT.

This clone was recorded a few times. This chain uses TRBV29-1 with TRBJ2-2; 11 positions agree with TRBD2. The CDR3 extends over 13 amino acids. The V segment lost 5 bases and the J segment 6 bases; nucleotides outside the gene matches: 2. Germline-derived CDR1 and CDR2 are SQVTM and ANQGSEA. The CDR3 region has the DNA TGCAGCGTTTTAGCGGGGGGGTCCGGGGAGCTGTTTTTT. It is translated as CSVLAGGSGELFF.

The chain couples TRBV6-4 to TRBJ2-7; 9 bases fit TRBD1. With 5 bases clipped from V and 6 bases from J, the junction kept 8 bases outside the gene matches. The germline CDR1 and CDR2 sequences are MRHNA and SNTAGT. The CDR3 has 14 amino acids. CDR3 in DNA: TGTGCCAGCAGTCCCGACAGGGGGGTGGCCGAGCAGTACTTC. Residues: CASSPDRGVAEQYF.

The chain joins TRBV2 to TRBJ2-2, with 12 nucleotides matching TRBD2. Germline V lookup: CDR1 SNHLY, CDR2 FYNNEI. The CDR3 loop spans 14 amino acids. With V trimmed by 6 bases and J by 6 bases, 2 bases remained unmatched. The CDR3 nucleotides are TGTGCCAGCAGATCTAGCGGGGGGGCCGGGGAGCTGTTTTTT. Protein sequence: CASRSSGGAGELFF.

The chain combines TRBV9 with TRBJ2-4, with a possible D match to TRBD2 (6 bases). This CDR3 has 14 amino acids. CDR1 and CDR2 from the germline V gene are SGDLS and YYNGEE. Trimming removed 0 bases at V and 6 bases at J, with 10 bases between. CDR3 nucleotide sequence: TGTGCCAGCAGCGTAGAGAACGGGGGAAACATTCAGTACTTC. Amino acid sequence: CASSVENGGNIQYF.

This sequence joins TRBV5-1 and TRBJ2-2, with D uncertain. This CDR3 is built from 13 residues. Germline V gene lookup returns CDR1 SGHRS and CDR2 YFSETQ. Trimming stripped 3 bases from V and 2 bases from J, with 5 bases between. This chain's CDR3 is CASSSGNTGELFF. CDR3 DNA sequence: TGCGCCAGCAGCTCCGGTAACACCGGGGAGCTGTTTTTT.

This clone was seen only a few times. The rearrangement links TRBV11-2 to TRBJ2-5; D ambiguous. The germline CDR1 and CDR2 sequences are SGHAT and FQNNGV. The V gene lost 6 bases and the J gene lost 7 bases, with 15 bases spanning the gap. The length of the CDR3 is 13 residues. CDR3 sequence: CASSLTHLGTQYF. CDR3 nucleotides: TGTGCCAGCAGTTTGACCCACCTAGGGACCCAGTACTTC. The variable domain in full, completed from reference TRBV11-2 and TRBJ2-5, reads EAGVAQSPRYKIIEKRQSVAFWCNPISGHATLYWYQQILGQGPKLLIQFQNNGVVDDSQLPKDRFSAERLKGVDSTLKIQPAKLEDSAVYLCASSLTHLGTQYFGPGTRLLVL.